The next 21 T cell receptor beta chains were all read from a single sample in a study of control samples from healthy donors and cancer patients (dated by TCRdb to the early 2020s). The protocol used for the library was the immunoSEQ multiplex PCR assay. TCRdb holds this immuneACCESS table with in-frame rearrangements only. Some clones are missing; in checked studies, unresolved V genes explain under half, and the rest has no known cause. This sample lists tens of thousands of clones; roughly 89% were detected once. Of the sample, approximately 14% is held by the ten largest clones. Sequenced material: blood. The source is a man aged 30 to 39 in good health.

This chain links TRBV7-9 with TRBJ2-1, with D maybe TRBD1 (6 bases). CDR1 SEHNR and CDR2 FQNEAQ come from the germline V gene (reference sequence). This CDR3 is 12 amino acids long. The CDR3 bases are TGTATGGGCAGGGGTACTGTAAATGAGCAGTTCTTC. Amino acid sequence: CMGRGTVNEQFF.

The chain uses TRBV4-3 and TRBJ2-3; D is perhaps TRBD1 (8 bases). The ends were cut back, 0 bases at V and 5 bases at J, with 21 bases in the middle. This CDR3 is 18 amino acids long. Germline V gene sequence: CDR1 LGHNA, CDR2 YSLEER. The CDR3 DNA is TGCGCCAGCAGCCAAGAAAGAGTTACAGGGGGGGGGAGAGATACGCAGTATTTT. Its protein is CASSQERVTGGGRDTQYF.

The V and J genes are TRBV3-1 (or the pseudogene TRBV3-2) and TRBJ1-1; D is perhaps TRBD1 (5 bases). CDR3 length: 14 residues. Germline assignment: CDR1 LGHDT and CDR2 YNNKEL (reference sequence). Trimming pared 6 bases from V and 8 bases from J, leaving 19 bases between. CDR3 sequence reads: CASSLTGDNAEAFF. CDR3 DNA: TGTGCCAGCAGTCTCACAGGAGATAACGCCGAAGCTTTCTTT.

V gene TRBV4-2 combines with J gene TRBJ1-2; TRBD1 agrees at 12 bases. This CDR3 is built from 19 residues. CDR1 LGHNA and CDR2 YNFKEQ come from the germline V gene. The junction had 14 bases not matched to a gene; V was cut back by 4 bases and J by 2 bases. This CDR3 reads CASSRGQGAAGKANYGYTF. In nucleotides, the CDR3 is TGTGCCAGCAGCCGGGGACAGGGGGCAGCAGGAAAGGCGAACTATGGCTACACCTTC.

The chain joins TRBV19 to TRBJ2-6; TRBD1 might be the D (6 bases). V was cut by 3 bases and J by 0 bases, with 9 bases left in between. The germline V gene has CDR1 LNHDA and CDR2 SQIVND (reference sequence). This CDR3 comprises 16 residues. The CDR3 loop is CASSISRGSGANVLTF. The DNA for the CDR3 is TGTGCCAGTAGTATTTCCAGGGGCTCTGGGGCCAACGTCCTGACTTTC.

This chain joins TRBV2 and TRBJ2-3; D may match TRBD1 or TRBD2 (5 bases each). V shed 3 bases and J shed 4 bases, with 11 bases lying between them. The CDR3 has 14 residues. The germline gives CDR1 SNHLY, CDR2 FYNNEI. In nucleotides, the CDR3 is TGTGCCAGCAGTGAGAGGGGATCGGCAGATACGCAGTATTTT. Its protein product is CASSERGSADTQYF.

The gene calls are TRBV4-2 and TRBJ1-2; D is ambiguous. Trimming pared 0 bases from V and 6 bases from J, leaving 14 bases between. The germline V gene encodes CDR1 LGHNA and CDR2 YNFKEQ. The CDR3 runs 15 residues. The DNA of the CDR3 is TGTGCCAGCAGCCAAGATTGGTTGACTCCGAATGGCTACACCTTC. This encodes CASSQDWLTPNGYTF.

The chain joins TRBV5-1 to TRBJ2-5; D uncertain. This CDR3 spans 13 amino acids. Trimming cost V 0 bases and J 2 bases, with 5 bases left between them. CDR1 and CDR2 (germline): SGHRS, YFSETQ. Here the CDR3 reads CASSLDLQETQYF. CDR3 DNA: TGCGCCAGCAGCTTGGATCTTCAAGAGACCCAGTACTTC. The entire variable domain, with the rest obtained from reference TRBV5-1 and TRBJ2-5, is as follows: KAGVTQTPRYLIKTRGQQVTLSCSPISGHRSVSWYQQTPGQGLQFLFEYFSETQRNKGNFPGRFSGRQFSNSRSEMNVSTLELGDSALYLCASSLDLQETQYFGPGTRLLVL.

The table lists this clone with a count of one. The V and J genes are TRBV10-3 and TRBJ2-7, with 9 bases that match TRBD1. The germline V gene has CDR1 ENHRY and CDR2 SYGVKD. Trimming at V came to 2 bases and at J to 5 bases, leaving 4 bases not matched to a gene. This CDR3 contains 14 residues. This CDR3 is CAISEARTGDEQYF. The CDR3 DNA reads TGTGCCATCAGTGAGGCCCGGACAGGGGACGAGCAGTACTTC.

The chain recombines TRBV5-1 with TRBJ1-1; tentative D call: TRBD1 (5 bases). V lost 0 bases and J lost 0, with 12 bases in between. The CDR3 loop spans 16 amino acids. Germline lookup yields CDR1 SGHRS and CDR2 YFSETQ. CDR3 DNA sequence: TGCGCCAGCAGCTTGGGGTCAGGGTCTATGAACACTGAAGCTTTCTTT. It specifies CASSLGSGSMNTEAFF.

V is TRBV6-5 and J is TRBJ2-5; D might be TRBD1 (6 bases). With 6 bases removed from V and 6 bases from J, the gap between germline ends came to 17 bases. The germline CDR1 and CDR2 sequences are MNHEY and SVGAGI. The CDR3 covers 14 residues. The CDR3 bases are TGTGCCAGCAGAACCCAGGGGCTGGGAAAGACCCAGTACTTC. It codes for CASRTQGLGKTQYF.

The rearrangement uses TRBV29-1 and TRBJ2-7, with 7 bases aligning to TRBD1. The CDR3 runs to 12 residues. Unmatched junction bases numbered 4, after V lost 6 bases and J lost 2 bases. Germline V gene lookup returns CDR1 SQVTM and CDR2 ANQGSEA. In nucleotides, the CDR3 is TGCAGCGTCGGGACAGAGGCCTACGAGCAGTACTTC. Translating gives CSVGTEAYEQYF.

A single count supports this clone. J is TRBJ2-4 and V is TRBV30; TRBD1 is a possible D gene (5 bases). V lost 0 bases and J lost 9, with 18 bases in between. The CDR3 sequence is 15 residues long. Germline V gene sequence: CDR1 GTSNPN, CDR2 SVGIG (reference sequence). CDR3 residues: CAWSVSSETRAIQYF. The CDR3 nucleotides read TGTGCCTGGAGTGTATCTTCCGAAACCAGGGCCATTCAGTACTTC.

The chain is built from TRBV3-1 (or the pseudogene TRBV3-2) and TRBJ2-1; possible D gene TRBD1, 5 bases. V was clipped by 3 bases and J by 0 bases, with 18 bases between them. Germline V gene data show CDR1 as LGHDT and CDR2 as YNNKEL (reference sequence). This CDR3 has 18 residues. CDR3 in amino acids: CASSHTVGRISSYNEQFF. CDR3 coding DNA: TGTGCCAGCAGCCATACGGTGGGGCGGATCAGCTCCTACAATGAGCAGTTCTTC.

This clone was recorded once. The CDR3 here is CASSIGQRLYTDTQYF. CDR3 coding DNA: TGTGCCAGTAGTATAGGACAGAGGCTTTACACAGATACGCAGTATTTT. The rearrangement joins TRBV19 to TRBJ2-3; TRBD1 is a possible D gene (5 bases). Germline loops: CDR1 LNHDA, CDR2 SQIVND (reference sequence). V was cut by 1 base and J by 2 bases, with 13 bases left in between. The CDR3 totals 16 residues.

This rearrangement joins TRBV6-2 or TRBV6-3 to TRBJ2-2; 7 bases agree with TRBD2. V shed 1 base, J shed 4 bases, and the junction held 6 bases outside the gene matches. CDR1 and CDR2 (germline): MNHEY, SVGEGT. The CDR3 loop spans 16 amino acids. CDR3 region: CASSYWREGFTGELFF. The CDR3 nucleotides read TGTGCCAGCAGTTACTGGAGGGAGGGCTTCACCGGGGAGCTGTTTTTT.

The chain joins TRBV4-2 to TRBJ2-3; D gene ambiguous. Per the germline V gene, CDR1 is LGHNA and CDR2 is YNFKEQ. The length of the CDR3 is 16 residues. V was trimmed by 2 bases and J by 0 bases, leaving 12 bases between them. The CDR3 nucleotides are TGTGCCAGCAGCCAACCCAGAGGAGCTAGCACAGATACGCAGTATTTT. Translation: CASSQPRGASTDTQYF.

The chain is built from TRBV7-2 and TRBJ2-2; the D is unclear. CDR3 size: 16 residues. Germline V gene lookup returns CDR1 SGHTA and CDR2 FQGNSA. Between the trimmed V and J ends, which lost 1 base and 0 bases, there was a span of 9 bases. This CDR3 reads CASSLGELANTGELFF. The CDR3 bases are TGTGCCAGCAGCTTAGGCGAGCTAGCGAACACCGGGGAGCTGTTTTTT.

The V and J genes are TRBV4-3 and TRBJ1-2, with 9 bases that match TRBD1. The V gene's germline CDR1 is LGHNA and CDR2 YSLEER. This CDR3 has 13 amino acids. V trimming: 5 bases; J trimming: 10 bases; junction bases outside the gene matches: 8. The CDR3 coding sequence is TGCGCCAGCAGCACATACAGGGGGCGAGTCTACACCTTC. This gives the protein CASSTYRGRVYTF.

The chain combines TRBV29-1 with TRBJ2-6; D is uncertain. Trimming removed 8 bases from V and 0 bases from J, with 8 bases in between. Germline V lookup: CDR1 SQVTM, CDR2 ANQGSEA. The CDR3 loop spans 13 amino acids. CDR3 amino acids: CSFLISGANVLTF. CDR3 DNA: TGCAGCTTCCTGATCTCTGGGGCCAACGTCCTGACTTTC.

The rearrangement joins TRBV28 to TRBJ2-5, with 7 nucleotides matching TRBD2. In germline, CDR1 is MDHEN, CDR2 SYDVKM. Germline trimming cut 7 bases from V and 7 bases from J; bases unmatched to any gene: 6. The CDR3 loop spans 12 amino acids. This CDR3 reads CASTPPGGTQYF. CDR3 coding DNA: TGTGCCAGCACTCCACCGGGGGGGACCCAGTACTTC.